These 15 T cell receptor beta chains came from one sample sequenced in a study of CD8+CD57+ T cells in acquired aplastic anemia. TCR beta VDJ and CDR3 profiles were obtained from a genomic DNA template. MiXCR, run by TCRdb on the reads, gives a single entry per CDR3 protein. The sample gives under 200,000 distinct CDR3 sequences, around half of which show up once; approximately 3% is in the top ten. Patients selected for sequencing had displayed CD8+CD57+ cell expansion by flow cytometry. Sequencing was carried out using sorted CD4+, CD8+, or CD8+CD57+ T cells (not recorded which) from PBMCs. These receptors were obtained from a human donor with aplastic anemia.

Only a few counts were recorded for this clonotype. V gene TRBV24-1 combines with J gene TRBJ1-1; 8 positions agree with TRBD1. The germline gives CDR1 KGHDR, CDR2 SFDVKD. The trim removed 7 bases at V and 0 bases at J, leaving 6 bases unmatched. This CDR3 comprises 15 residues. In DNA, the CDR3 is TGTGCCACCAGGAACAGGGGGAACGTGAACACTGAAGCTTTCTTT. Translated: CATRNRGNVNTEAFF.

For this clonotype: Compared with germline, one end of the junction differs, possibly owing to a read error. This chain uses TRBV5-1 with TRBJ1-4; TRBD1 might be the D (5 bases). In germline, CDR1 is SGHRS, CDR2 YFSETQ. CDR3 size: 13 residues. CDR3 sequence (DNA): TGCGCCGGCAGCTTGGTAGGGGAAGAAAAACTGTTTTTT. This encodes CAGSLVGEEKLFF.

A word on this clonotype: A read error is possible here, since a much larger clone lies one base away. This chain joins TRBV6-1 and TRBJ1-5; no clear D gene. Germline-derived CDR1 and CDR2 are MNHNS and SASEGT. Trimming pared 5 bases from V and 3 bases from J, leaving 14 bases between. This CDR3 contains 15 residues. The CDR3 is CASSTQLGSNQPQHF. The DNA for the CDR3 is TGTGCCAGCAGTACTCAATTAGGATCCAATCAGCCCCAGCATTTT.

This clonotype appeared a few times. The J gene is TRBJ2-1, the V gene TRBV15, with 8 bases aligning to TRBD2. Germline CDR1 and CDR2: LNHNV and YYDKDF (reference sequence). J lost 5 bases, V lost 5 bases, and 5 bases had no gene match. This CDR3 has 14 residues. The CDR3 spells CATSGGLGNNEQFF. The CDR3 region has the DNA TGTGCCACCAGCGGGGGACTAGGTAACAATGAGCAGTTCTTC.

This clonotype was detected a few times. One base away lies a much larger clone, so this may be a sequencing read error. The conserved phenylalanine or tryptophan normally closing the CDR3 is absent here, so this likely arose from a read error. This chain uses TRBV5-1 with TRBJ2-2; D is undetermined. This CDR3 comprises 14 residues. Per germline, CDR1 SGHRS and CDR2 YFSETQ. The V end lost 6 bases, the J end lost 8 bases, and 17 bases lay between the germline ends. The DNA for the CDR3 is TGCGCCAGCACCCCCATGACCGAAGGGGGGGAGCTGTTTCTT. It encodes CASTPMTEGGELFL.

The chain uses TRBV7-6 and TRBJ1-1; D call uncertain. From germline, CDR1 is SGHVS and CDR2 FNYEAQ. The CDR3 consists of 12 residues. Trimming removed 5 bases from V and 5 bases from J, with 9 bases in between. DNA for the CDR3: TGTGCCAGCAGCCGATTAGAGACTGAAGCTTTCTTT. Translating it yields CASSRLETEAFF.

Comment on this clonotype: One junction end does not reproduce the germline sequence, and a read error may be involved. The chain uses TRBV28 and TRBJ1-2, with TRBD1 matching 7 bases. Germline lookup yields CDR1 MDHEN and CDR2 SYDVKM. The CDR3 has 15 residues. The chain's CDR3 is CASSVPGQFNYVYTF. The CDR3 DNA follows: TGTGCCAGCAGTGTCCCGGGACAGTTCAACTATGTCTACACCTTC.

A remark on this clonotype: One end of the junction fails to match germline, which may point to a read error. The chain joins TRBV28 to TRBJ2-7; 9 positions match TRBD1. The CDR3 extends over 16 amino acids. Per the germline V gene, CDR1 is MDHEN and CDR2 is SYDVKM. This CDR3 is CASSPRRGQGTAEQHF. The CDR3 nucleotides read TGTGCCAGCAGTCCCAGGAGGGGACAGGGCACCGCCGAGCAGCACTTC.

This clonotype was observed a few times. This chain connects TRBV30 to TRBJ1-4; D possibly corresponds to TRBD1 (5 bases). Germline CDR1 is GTSNPN and CDR2 is SVGIG (reference sequence). The V end was cut by 1 base, the J end by 7 bases, with 19 bases between. The CDR3 is 16 residues long. CDR3 sequence (DNA): TGTGCCTGGAGTGAGATTCGACAGTTGGAGGTTGAAAAACTGTTTTTT. Translating gives CAWSEIRQLEVEKLFF.

The chain has TRBV5-1 and TRBJ2-2; 8 bases fit TRBD1. CDR1 is SGHRS and CDR2 is YFSETQ in the germline V gene. J lost 6 bases, V lost 4 bases, and 2 bases had no gene match. The CDR3 extends over 13 amino acids. CDR3 sequence reads: CASSGQGAGELFF. The CDR3 DNA reads as TGCGCCAGCAGCGGACAGGGAGCCGGGGAGCTGTTTTTT.

This clonotype was seen repeatedly, ten times or more. This chain joins TRBV27 and TRBJ1-5; 7 bases match TRBD1. Trimming took 6 bases from V and 3 from J; bases not matched to a gene: 11. From germline, CDR1 is MNHEY and CDR2 SMNVEV (reference sequence). The CDR3 sequence is 16 residues long. The DNA of the CDR3 is TGTGCCAGCAGGAGATCGACAGGGTTAGACAATCAGCCCCAGCATTTT. It translates to CASRRSTGLDNQPQHF.

The chain joins TRBV19 to TRBJ1-4, with D perhaps TRBD1 (6 bases). The CDR3 is 14 amino acids. Between the trimmed V and J ends, which lost 3 bases and 5 bases, there was a span of 10 bases. Germline CDR1 and CDR2: LNHDA and SQIVND (reference sequence). The CDR3 DNA reads as TGTGCCAGTAGTATCGGGCAGGGGAATGAAAAACTGTTTTTT. This encodes CASSIGQGNEKLFF. Together with reference TRBV19 and TRBJ1-4, the CDR3 gives the full variable domain: DGGITQSPKYLFRKEGQNVTLSCEQNLNHDAMYWYRQDPGQGLRLIYYSQIVNDFQKGDIAEGYSVSREKKESFPLTVTSAQKNPTAFYLCASSIGQGNEKLFFGSGTQLSVL.

V and J are TRBV20-1 and TRBJ1-1, with TRBD1 as a possible D gene (5 bases). Germline V gives CDR1 DFQATT, CDR2 SNEGSKA (reference sequence). CDR3 length: 13 residues. Trimming cost V 5 bases and J 2 bases, with 12 bases left between them. The CDR3 nucleotides are TGCAGTGCTGGGGGGGGAGGTAACACTGAAGCTTTCTTT. Amino acid sequence: CSAGGGGNTEAFF.

Many counts were recorded for this clonotype. The V and J genes are TRBV5-1 and TRBJ2-3; TRBD2 matches at 11 bases. The germline V gene has CDR1 SGHRS and CDR2 YFSETQ. The CDR3 runs to 16 residues. The V gene end was trimmed by 3 bases and the J gene end by 0 bases; junction bases not matched to a gene: 3. The CDR3 sequence is CASSSGTSGSTDTQYF. In DNA, the CDR3 is TGCGCCAGCAGCTCGGGGACTAGCGGAAGCACAGATACGCAGTATTTT.

There are many counts of this clonotype. The chain couples TRBV5-6 to TRBJ2-5; D unclear. The CDR3 extends over 14 amino acids. V was cut by 1 base and J by 2 bases, with 9 bases left in between. Germline CDR1 SGHDT, CDR2 YYEEEE. CDR3: CASSLRSPQETQYF. DNA of the CDR3: TGTGCCAGCAGCTTGCGGAGTCCTCAAGAGACCCAGTACTTC.